What follows is one T cell receptor beta chain and its context. This clone was counted once. Its binding antigen is unknown. No base quality information exists; no much larger clone differs at one position. The CDR3 runs 15 residues from the cysteine to the phenylalanine. The retained sequence is limited to the CDR3, 45 bases, with the frame set at the first base. V is pared back by 5 bases and J by 4 bases, with 17 bases lying between the germline termini. As encoded in the germline V gene, CDR1 is MGHDK while CDR2 is SYGVNS. This specimen comes from a study of CD8+ T cells in alopecia areata (dated by TCRdb to about 2018). About the full investigation: Treated patients were enrolled in an open-label pilot trial of oral tofacitinib, 5 to 10 mg twice daily, for moderate-to-severe alopecia areata. In both human patients and the C3H/HeJ mouse model, the study applied high-throughput TCRbeta sequencing to look at T cell clonal expansion in alopecia areata. RNA was obtained with the PAXgene miRNA kit for fixed scalp, the miRNeasy kit for PBMCs, and the RNeasy kit for mouse skin. Human TCRbeta sequencing covered scalp tissue and sorted CD4+ and CD8+ peripheral blood T cells from patchy and totalis/universalis alopecia areata patients and healthy controls. immunoSEQ multiplex PCR using 35 Vbeta forward primers and 13 Jbeta reverse primers was used to amplify TCRbeta CDR3 regions. Biopsies were taken from tofacitinib-treated patients at baseline and at 4 and 24 weeks of treatment, and a later scalp biopsy was taken in several of the tofacitinib-treated patients. Scalp clonality was compared among normal scalp (n=4), patchy alopecia areata scalp (n=8), and alopecia totalis/universalis scalp (n=8). Tofacitinib was given for 6 to 18 months, followed by 6 months of follow-up off drug to assess delayed response and recurrence.

What the time point label conveys for this sample: baseline before oral tofacitinib. From alopecia areata patients, peripheral blood was collected along with lesional scalp punch biopsies. PBMCs were separated by density centrifugation and stained for CD3, CD4 and CD8, after which CD4+ and CD8+ T cells were sorted on a FACSAria. The library was built by means of the immunoSEQ multiplex PCR assay. For TCR sequencing, RNA was extracted from every sample and reverse transcribed into cDNA to serve as template. SuperScript III was used to make first-strand cDNA, primed with a 2:1 mix of oligo-dT and random hexamers. A synthetic immune receptor repertoire was used to assess amplification bias, and residual bias was removed computationally. The authors processed their data as follows. Raw reads were preprocessed to remove errors, and CDR3 was defined by IMGT conventions from the conserved cysteine to phenylalanine. Clonality was computed by normalizing Shannon entropy by log2 of the number of productive unique TCRs and subtracting the result from 1. Scalp TCRbeta sequences were cross-referenced with sorted blood CD4 and CD8 repertoires so that the CD4 or CD8 identity of scalp clones could be inferred. This is the immuneACCESS table as TCRdb keeps it, with only in-frame sequences that have V and J called. A part of the clones is gone; compared with another copy, unresolved V genes explain less than half, and the rest is unexplained. The V and J calls and clone size come from that table; D and trimming were worked out from the DNA. The sample table holds about 190,000 clones, of which around 50% were seen once. Of the sample, roughly 14% falls within the top ten clones.

Findings and caveats that apply to the study as a whole: Compared with mice, TCR sequences shared between patients were less clear, possibly partly because of HLA diversity across the patient population. Scalp TCR repertoire analysis is complicated because resident alphabeta T cells in normal human skin are also sequenced, whereas mouse skin is dominated by gammadelta T cells. Lesional scalp, especially in alopecia totalis/universalis, showed higher clonality and more expanded CD8+ clones than normal scalp, suggesting antigenic drive.

The origin of this receptor is a human donor with alopecia areata. The source was CD4+ T cells sorted from blood, collected at week 0. The chain uses TRBV25-1 and TRBJ1-2, with a tentative D gene TRBD1 over 6 matching bases. CDR3 reads: CASSPRGGPPYGYTF. The DNA sequence is given as TGTGCCAGCAGTCCACGCGGGGGGCCGCCCTATGGCTACACCTTC.